This T cell receptor beta chain was recovered during a study of T cell responses to AZD1222 COVID-19 vaccine. TCRdb's copy holds only in-frame clones and misses some; the assay was immunoSEQ multiplex PCR. The sample lists around 130,000 clones; 85% to 90% were seen once. The germline CDR1 and CDR2 sequences are SGHRS and YFSETQ. Trimming shortened V by 5 bases and J by 0 bases, and 11 bases separated the two germline ends. The length of the CDR3 is 14 residues. Sequencing used peripheral blood, obtained on day 0 of AZD1222 vaccination. This sequence was found in an adult in good health. The J gene is TRBJ1-1, the V gene TRBV5-1; D uncertain. The CDR3 DNA reads TGCGCCAGCAGTTATGGGAAGGTGAACACTGAAGCTTTCTTT. Translated: CASSYGKVNTEAFF. Combining the CDR3 with reference TRBV5-1 and TRBJ1-1 gives the whole variable domain KAGVTQTPRYLIKTRGQQVTLSCSPISGHRSVSWYQQTPGQGLQFLFEYFSETQRNKGNFPGRFSGRQFSNSRSEMNVSTLELGDSALYLCASSYGKVNTEAFFGQGTRLTVV.